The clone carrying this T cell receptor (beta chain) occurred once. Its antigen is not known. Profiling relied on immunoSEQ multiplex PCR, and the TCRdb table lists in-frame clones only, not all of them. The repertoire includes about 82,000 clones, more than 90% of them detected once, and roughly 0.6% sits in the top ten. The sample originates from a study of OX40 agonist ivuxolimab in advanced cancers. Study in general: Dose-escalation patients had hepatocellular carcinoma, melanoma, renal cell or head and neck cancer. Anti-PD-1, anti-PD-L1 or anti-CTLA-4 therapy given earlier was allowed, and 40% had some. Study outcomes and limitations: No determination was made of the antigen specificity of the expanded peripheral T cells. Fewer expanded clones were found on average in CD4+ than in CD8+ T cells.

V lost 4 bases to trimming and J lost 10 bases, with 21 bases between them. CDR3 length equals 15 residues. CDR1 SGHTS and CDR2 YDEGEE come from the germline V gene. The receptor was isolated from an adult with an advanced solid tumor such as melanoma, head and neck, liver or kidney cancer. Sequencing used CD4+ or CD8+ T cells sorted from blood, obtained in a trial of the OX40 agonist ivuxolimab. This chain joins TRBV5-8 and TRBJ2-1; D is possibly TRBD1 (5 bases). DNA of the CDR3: TGTGCCAGCAGCGGTCGACAGAGACGTCTACAGGAGCAGTTCTTC. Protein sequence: CASSGRQRRLQEQFF.